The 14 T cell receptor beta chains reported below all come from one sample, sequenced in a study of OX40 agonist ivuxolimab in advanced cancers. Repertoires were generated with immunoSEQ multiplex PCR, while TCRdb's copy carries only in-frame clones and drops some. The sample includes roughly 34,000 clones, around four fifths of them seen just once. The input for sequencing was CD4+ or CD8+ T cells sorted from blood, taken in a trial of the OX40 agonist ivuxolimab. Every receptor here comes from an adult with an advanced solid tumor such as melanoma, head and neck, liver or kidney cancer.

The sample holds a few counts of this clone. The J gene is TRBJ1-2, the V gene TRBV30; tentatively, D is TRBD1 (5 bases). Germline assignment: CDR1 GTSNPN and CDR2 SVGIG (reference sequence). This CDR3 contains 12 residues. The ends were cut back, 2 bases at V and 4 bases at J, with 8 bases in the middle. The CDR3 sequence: CAWSTGSYGYTF. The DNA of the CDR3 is TGTGCCTGGAGTACAGGCTCCTATGGCTACACCTTC.

As DNA, the CDR3 is TGTGCCATCGGGACTAGCGGGGCCTACGAGCAGTACTTC. It is translated as CAIGTSGAYEQYF. The chain employs TRBV10-3 and TRBJ2-7; TRBD2 matches at 13 bases. The CDR3 extends over 13 amino acids. Germline CDR1 and CDR2: ENHRY and SYGVKD. Trimming took 8 bases from V and 2 from J; bases not matched to a gene: 0.

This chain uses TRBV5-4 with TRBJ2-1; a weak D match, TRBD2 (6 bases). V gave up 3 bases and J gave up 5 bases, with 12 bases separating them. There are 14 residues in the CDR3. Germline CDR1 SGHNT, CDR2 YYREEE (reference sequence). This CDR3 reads CASSWSGENNEQFF. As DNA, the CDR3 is TGTGCCAGCAGCTGGTCGGGAGAGAACAATGAGCAGTTCTTC.

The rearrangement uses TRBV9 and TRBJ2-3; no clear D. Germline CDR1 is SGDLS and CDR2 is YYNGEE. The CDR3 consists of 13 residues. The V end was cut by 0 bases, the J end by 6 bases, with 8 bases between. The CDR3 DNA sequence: TGTGCCAGCAGCGTAGGGGGTGTGGATACGCAGTATTTT. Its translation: CASSVGGVDTQYF.

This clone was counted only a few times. The DNA for the CDR3 is TGTGCTAGTGGTTTGGAGGCAGGGCGAGAGACCCAGTACTTC. This codes for CASGLEAGRETQYF. The chain links TRBV12-5 to TRBJ2-5; D is possibly TRBD1 (5 bases). The CDR3 loop spans 14 amino acids. Trimming cost V 1 base and J 4 bases, with 10 bases left between them. The germline CDR1 and CDR2 sequences are LGHNT and FRNRAP.

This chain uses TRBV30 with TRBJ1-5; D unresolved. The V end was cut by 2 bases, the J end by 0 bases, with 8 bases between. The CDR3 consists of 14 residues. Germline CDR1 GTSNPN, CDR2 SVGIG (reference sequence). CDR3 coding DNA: TGTGCCTGGAGTTGGGCAAGTAGCAATCAGCCCCAGCATTTT. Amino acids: CAWSWASSNQPQHF. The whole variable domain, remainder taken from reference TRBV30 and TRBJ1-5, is SQTIHQWPATLVQPVGSPLSLECTVEGTSNPNLYWYRQAAGRGLQLLFYSVGIGQISSEVPQNLSASRPQDRQFILSSKKLLLSDSGFYLCAWSWASSNQPQHFGDGTRLSIL.

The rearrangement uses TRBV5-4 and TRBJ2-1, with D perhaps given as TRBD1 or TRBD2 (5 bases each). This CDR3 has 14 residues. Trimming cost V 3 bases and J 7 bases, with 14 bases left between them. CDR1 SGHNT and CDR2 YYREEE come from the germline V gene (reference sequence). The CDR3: CASSWDGQRNEQFF. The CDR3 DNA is TGTGCCAGCAGCTGGGACGGACAACGGAATGAGCAGTTCTTC.

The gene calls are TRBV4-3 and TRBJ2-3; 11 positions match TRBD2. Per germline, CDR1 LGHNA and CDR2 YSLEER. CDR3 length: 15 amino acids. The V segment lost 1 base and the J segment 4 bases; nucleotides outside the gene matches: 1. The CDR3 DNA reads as TGCGCCAGCAGCCAAGTACTAGCGGGGGCAGATACGCAGTATTTT. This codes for CASSQVLAGADTQYF.

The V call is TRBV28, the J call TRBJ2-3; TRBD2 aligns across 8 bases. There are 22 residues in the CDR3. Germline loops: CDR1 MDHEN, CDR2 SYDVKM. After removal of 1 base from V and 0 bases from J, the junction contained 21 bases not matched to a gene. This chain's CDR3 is CASSLSLSVRDSGVPSTDTQYF. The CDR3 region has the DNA TGTGCCAGCAGTTTATCCCTTTCCGTTCGAGATAGCGGGGTCCCTAGCACAGATACGCAGTATTTT.

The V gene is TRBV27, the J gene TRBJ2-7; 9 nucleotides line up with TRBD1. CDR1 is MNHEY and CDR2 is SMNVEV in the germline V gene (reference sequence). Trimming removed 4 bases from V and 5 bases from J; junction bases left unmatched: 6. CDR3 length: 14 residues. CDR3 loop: CASSSGQGSHEQYF. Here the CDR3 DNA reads TGTGCCAGCAGTTCGGGACAGGGTTCCCACGAGCAGTACTTC.

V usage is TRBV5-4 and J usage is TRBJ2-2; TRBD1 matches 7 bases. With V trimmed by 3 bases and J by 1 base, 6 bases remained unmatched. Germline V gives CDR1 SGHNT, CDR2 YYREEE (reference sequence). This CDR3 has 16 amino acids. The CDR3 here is CASSSPTGRNTGELFF. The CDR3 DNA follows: TGTGCCAGCAGCTCCCCGACAGGGAGGAACACCGGGGAGCTGTTTTTT.

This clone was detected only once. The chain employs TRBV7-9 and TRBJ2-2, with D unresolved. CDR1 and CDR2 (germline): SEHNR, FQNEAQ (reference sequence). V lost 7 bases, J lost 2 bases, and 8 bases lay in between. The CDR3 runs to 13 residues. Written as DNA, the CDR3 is TGTGCCAGCACGGCAGAAAACACCGGGGAGCTGTTTTTT. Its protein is CASTAENTGELFF.

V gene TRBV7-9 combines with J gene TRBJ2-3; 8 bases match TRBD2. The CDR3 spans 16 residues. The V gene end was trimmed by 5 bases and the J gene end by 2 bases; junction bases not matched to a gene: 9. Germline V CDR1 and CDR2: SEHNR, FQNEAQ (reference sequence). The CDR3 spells CASSALGLDATDTQYF. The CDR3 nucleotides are TGTGCCAGCAGCGCCCTGGGACTAGATGCCACAGATACGCAGTATTTT.

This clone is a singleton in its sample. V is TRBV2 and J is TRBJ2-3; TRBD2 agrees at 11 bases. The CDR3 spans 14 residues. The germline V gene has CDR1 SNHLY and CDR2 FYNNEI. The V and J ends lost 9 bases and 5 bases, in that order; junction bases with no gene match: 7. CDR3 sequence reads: CARGGTSGRDTQYF. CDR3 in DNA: TGTGCCAGGGGGGGTACTAGCGGGAGAGATACGCAGTATTTT.